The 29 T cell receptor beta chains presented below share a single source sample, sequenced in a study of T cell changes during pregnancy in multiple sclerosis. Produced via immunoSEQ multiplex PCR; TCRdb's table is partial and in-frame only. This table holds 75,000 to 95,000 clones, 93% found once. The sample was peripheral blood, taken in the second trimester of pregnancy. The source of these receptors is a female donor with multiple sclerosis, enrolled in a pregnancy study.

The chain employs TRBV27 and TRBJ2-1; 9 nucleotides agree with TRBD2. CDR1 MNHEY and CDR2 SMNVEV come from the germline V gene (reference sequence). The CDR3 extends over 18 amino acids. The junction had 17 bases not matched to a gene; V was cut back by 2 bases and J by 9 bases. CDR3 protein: CASSLRNSMERGVSEQFF. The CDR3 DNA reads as TGTGCCAGCAGTTTAAGAAATTCGATGGAGCGGGGGGTTAGTGAGCAGTTCTTC.

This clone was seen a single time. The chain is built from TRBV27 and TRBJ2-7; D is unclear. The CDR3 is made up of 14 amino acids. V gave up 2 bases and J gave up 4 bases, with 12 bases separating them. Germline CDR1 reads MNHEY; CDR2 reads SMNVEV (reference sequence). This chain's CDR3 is CASSLTRSRYEQYF. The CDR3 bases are TGTGCCAGCAGTTTAACCCGGAGTCGGTACGAGCAGTACTTC.

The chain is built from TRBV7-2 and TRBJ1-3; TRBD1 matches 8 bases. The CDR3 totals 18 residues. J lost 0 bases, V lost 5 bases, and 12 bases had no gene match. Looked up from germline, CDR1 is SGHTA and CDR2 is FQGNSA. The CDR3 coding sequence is TGTGCCAGCAGCACCTGGACAGGGAATGGGCGCTCTGGAAACACCATATATTTT. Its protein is CASSTWTGNGRSGNTIYF.

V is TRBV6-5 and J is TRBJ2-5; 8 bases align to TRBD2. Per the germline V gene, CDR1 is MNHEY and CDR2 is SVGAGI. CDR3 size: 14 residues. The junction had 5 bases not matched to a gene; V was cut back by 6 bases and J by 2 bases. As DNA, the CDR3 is TGTGCCAGCAGGTTACTAGCGGCTCAAGAGACCCAGTACTTC. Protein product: CASRLLAAQETQYF.

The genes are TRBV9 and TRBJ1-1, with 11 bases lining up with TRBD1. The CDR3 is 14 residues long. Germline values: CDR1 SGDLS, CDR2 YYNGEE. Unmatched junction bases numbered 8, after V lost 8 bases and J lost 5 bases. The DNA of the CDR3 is TGTGCCAGTTCCCGGACAGGGGGCGTTACTGAAGCTTTCTTT. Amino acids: CASSRTGGVTEAFF.

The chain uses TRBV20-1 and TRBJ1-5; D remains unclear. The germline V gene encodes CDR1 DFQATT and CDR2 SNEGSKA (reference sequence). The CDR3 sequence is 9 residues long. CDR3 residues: CSGGRPQHF. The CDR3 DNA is TGCAGCGGCGGAAGGCCCCAGCATTTT.

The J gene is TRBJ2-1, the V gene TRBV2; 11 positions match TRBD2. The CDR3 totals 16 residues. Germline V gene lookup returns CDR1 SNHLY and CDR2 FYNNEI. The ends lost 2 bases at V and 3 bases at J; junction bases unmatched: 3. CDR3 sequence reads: CASSERLAGNYNEQFF. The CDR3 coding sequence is TGTGCCAGCAGTGAACGACTAGCGGGGAACTACAATGAGCAGTTCTTC.

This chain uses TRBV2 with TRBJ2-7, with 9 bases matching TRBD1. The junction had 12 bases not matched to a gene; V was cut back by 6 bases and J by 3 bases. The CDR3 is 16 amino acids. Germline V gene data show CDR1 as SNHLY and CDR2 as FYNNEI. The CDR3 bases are TGTGCCAGCAGCCCGTCTGAGGGACAGGGCGTCTACGAGCAGTACTTC. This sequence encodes CASSPSEGQGVYEQYF.

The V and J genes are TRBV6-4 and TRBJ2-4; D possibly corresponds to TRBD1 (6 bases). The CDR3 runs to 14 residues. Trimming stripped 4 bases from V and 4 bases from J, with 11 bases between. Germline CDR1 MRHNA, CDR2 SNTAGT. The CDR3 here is CASSATGEKNIQYF. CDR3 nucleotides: TGTGCCAGCAGTGCGACAGGAGAGAAAAACATTCAGTACTTC.

The DNA for the CDR3 is TGCAGCGTTGAGCACAGGGAGAGGCTGTCCGCTAACTATGGCTACACCTTC. Protein product: CSVEHRERLSANYGYTF. This chain joins TRBV29-1 and TRBJ1-2, with a possible D match to TRBD1 (6 bases). Germline-derived CDR1 and CDR2 are SQVTM and ANQGSEA. CDR3 size: 17 residues. The V end was cut by 3 bases, the J end by 0 bases, with 20 bases between.

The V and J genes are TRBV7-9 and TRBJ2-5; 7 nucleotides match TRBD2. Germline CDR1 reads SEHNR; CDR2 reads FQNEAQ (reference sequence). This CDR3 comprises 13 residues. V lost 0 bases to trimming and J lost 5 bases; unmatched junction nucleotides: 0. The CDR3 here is CASSLAGGETQYF. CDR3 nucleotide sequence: TGTGCCAGCAGCTTAGCGGGGGGGGAGACCCAGTACTTC.

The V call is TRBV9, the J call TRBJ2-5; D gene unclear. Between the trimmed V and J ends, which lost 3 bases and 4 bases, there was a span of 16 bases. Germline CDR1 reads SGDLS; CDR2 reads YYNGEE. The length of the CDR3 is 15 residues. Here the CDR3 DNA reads TGTGCCAGCAGCGGAGAGGAGAATCGTGGAGAGACCCAGTACTTC. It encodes CASSGEENRGETQYF.

DNA of the CDR3: TGCGCCAGCAGCCTCCGGGACACCACAGATACGCAGTATTTT. It codes for CASSLRDTTDTQYF. The chain has TRBV5-1 and TRBJ2-3; a weak D match, TRBD1 (6 bases). V was shortened by 4 bases and J by 2 bases, with 11 bases between the two germline ends. CDR1 and CDR2 (germline): SGHRS, YFSETQ. The CDR3 is 14 residues long.

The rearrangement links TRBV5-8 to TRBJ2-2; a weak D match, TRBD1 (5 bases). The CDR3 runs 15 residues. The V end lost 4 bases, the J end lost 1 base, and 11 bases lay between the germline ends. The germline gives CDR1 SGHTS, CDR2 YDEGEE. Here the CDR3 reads CASSLTVRNTGELFF. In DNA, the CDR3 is TGTGCCAGCAGCCTGACAGTCAGGAACACCGGGGAGCTGTTTTTT.

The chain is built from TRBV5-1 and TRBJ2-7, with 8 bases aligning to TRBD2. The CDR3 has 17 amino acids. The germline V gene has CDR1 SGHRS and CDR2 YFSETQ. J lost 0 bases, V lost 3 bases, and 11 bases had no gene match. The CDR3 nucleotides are TGCGCCAGCAGCTGGACTACGACTAGCGAGAGCTCCTACGAGCAGTACTTC. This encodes CASSWTTTSESSYEQYF.

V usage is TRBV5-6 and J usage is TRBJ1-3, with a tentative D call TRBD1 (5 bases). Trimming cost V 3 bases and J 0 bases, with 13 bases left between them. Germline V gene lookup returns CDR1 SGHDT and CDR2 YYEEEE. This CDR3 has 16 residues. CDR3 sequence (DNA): TGTGCCAGCAGCTCACGGGGGGGGGACTCTGGAAACACCATATATTTT. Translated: CASSSRGGDSGNTIYF.

CDR3 sequence (DNA): TGTGCCAGCAGTTTAGGTTCAGGGAGGGTAGGAAACACCTTC. This gives the protein CASSLGSGRVGNTF. The rearrangement joins TRBV28 to TRBJ1-2; perhaps TRBD1 as D (5 bases). Germline V CDR1 and CDR2: MDHEN, SYDVKM. The V and J ends lost 2 bases and 12 bases respectively, with 19 bases between them. The CDR3 covers 14 residues.

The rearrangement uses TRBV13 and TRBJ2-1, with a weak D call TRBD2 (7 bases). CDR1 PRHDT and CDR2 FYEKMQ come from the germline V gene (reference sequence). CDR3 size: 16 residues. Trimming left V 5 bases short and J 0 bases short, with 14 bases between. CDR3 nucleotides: TGTGCCAGCAGCCCGCGGGGGCGGGGCTCCTACAATGAGCAGTTCTTC. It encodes CASSPRGRGSYNEQFF.

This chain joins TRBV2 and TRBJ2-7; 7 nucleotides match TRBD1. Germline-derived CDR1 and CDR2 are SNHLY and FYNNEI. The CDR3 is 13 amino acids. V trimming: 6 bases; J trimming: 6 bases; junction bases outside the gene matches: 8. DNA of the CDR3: TGTGCCAGCAGACGACAGGGTGGCAGCGAGCAGTACTTC. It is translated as CASRRQGGSEQYF.

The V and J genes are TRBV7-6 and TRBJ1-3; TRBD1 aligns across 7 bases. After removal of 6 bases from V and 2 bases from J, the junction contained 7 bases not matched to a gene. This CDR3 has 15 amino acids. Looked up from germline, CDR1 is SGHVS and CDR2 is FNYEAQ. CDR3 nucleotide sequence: TGTGCCAGCAGGCCACAGGGGACGGCTGGAAACACCATATATTTT. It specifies CASRPQGTAGNTIYF.

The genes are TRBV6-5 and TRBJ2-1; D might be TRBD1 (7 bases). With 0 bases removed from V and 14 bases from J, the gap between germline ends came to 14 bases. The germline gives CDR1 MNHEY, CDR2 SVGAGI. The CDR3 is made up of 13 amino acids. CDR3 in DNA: TGTGCCAGCAGTTACTCCCAGGGGGGCGGGGAGTTCTTC. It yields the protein CASSYSQGGGEFF.

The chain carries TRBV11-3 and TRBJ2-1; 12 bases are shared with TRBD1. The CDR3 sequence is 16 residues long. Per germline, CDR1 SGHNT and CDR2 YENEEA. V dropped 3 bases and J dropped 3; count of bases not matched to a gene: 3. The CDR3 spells CASSLGTGGLYNEQFF. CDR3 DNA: TGTGCCAGCAGCTTGGGGACAGGGGGCCTCTACAATGAGCAGTTCTTC. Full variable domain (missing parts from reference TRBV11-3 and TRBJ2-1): EAGVVQSPRYKIIEKKQPVAFWCNPISGHNTLYWYLQNLGQGPELLIRYENEEAVDDSQLPKDRFSAERLKGVDSTLKIQPAELGDSAVYLCASSLGTGGLYNEQFFGPGTRLTVL.

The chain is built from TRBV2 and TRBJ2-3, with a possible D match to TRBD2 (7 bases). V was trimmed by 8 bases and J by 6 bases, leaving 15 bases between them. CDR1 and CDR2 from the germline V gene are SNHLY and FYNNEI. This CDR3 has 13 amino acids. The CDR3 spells CASSAGAMDTQYF. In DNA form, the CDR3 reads TGTGCCAGCTCCGCGGGGGCCATGGATACGCAGTATTTT.

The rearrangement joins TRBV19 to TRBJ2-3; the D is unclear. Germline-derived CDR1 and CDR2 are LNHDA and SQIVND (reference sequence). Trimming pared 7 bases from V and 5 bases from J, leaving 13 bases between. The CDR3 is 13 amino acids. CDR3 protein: CASTRTAGDTQYF. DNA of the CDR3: TGTGCCAGTACAAGAACCGCCGGAGATACGCAGTATTTT.

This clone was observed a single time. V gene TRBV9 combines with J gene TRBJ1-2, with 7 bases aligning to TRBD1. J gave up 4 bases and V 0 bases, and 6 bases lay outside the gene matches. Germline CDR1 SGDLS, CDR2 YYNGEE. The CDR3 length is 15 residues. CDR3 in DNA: TGTGCCAGCAGCGTAGACGGCAGGGGGGCCTATGGCTACACCTTC. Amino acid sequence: CASSVDGRGAYGYTF.

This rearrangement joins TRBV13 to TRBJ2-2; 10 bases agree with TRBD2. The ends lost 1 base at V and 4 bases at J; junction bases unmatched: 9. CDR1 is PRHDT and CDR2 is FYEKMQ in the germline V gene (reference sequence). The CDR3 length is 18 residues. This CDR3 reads CASSLEGLAGVGTGELFF. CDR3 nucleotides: TGTGCCAGCAGCTTAGAAGGGCTAGCGGGGGTCGGCACCGGGGAGCTGTTTTTT.

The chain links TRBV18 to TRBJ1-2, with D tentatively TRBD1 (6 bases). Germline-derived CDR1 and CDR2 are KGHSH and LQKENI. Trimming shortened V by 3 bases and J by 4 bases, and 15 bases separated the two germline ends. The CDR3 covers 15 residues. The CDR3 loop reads CASSPITGSGYGYTF. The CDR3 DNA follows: TGTGCCAGCTCACCTATCACAGGGTCAGGCTATGGCTACACCTTC.

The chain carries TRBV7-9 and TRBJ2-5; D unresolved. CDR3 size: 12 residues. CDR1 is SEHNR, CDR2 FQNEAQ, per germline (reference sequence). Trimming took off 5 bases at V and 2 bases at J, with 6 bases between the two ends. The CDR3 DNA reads TGTGCCAGCAGCCCTAAGCAAGAGACCCAGTACTTC. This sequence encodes CASSPKQETQYF.

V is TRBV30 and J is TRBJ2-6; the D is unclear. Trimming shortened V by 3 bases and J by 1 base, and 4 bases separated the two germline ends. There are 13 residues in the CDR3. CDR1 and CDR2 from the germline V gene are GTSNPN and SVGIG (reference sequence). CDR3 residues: CAWRESGANVLTF. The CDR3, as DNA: TGTGCCTGGAGGGAGTCTGGGGCCAACGTCCTGACTTTC. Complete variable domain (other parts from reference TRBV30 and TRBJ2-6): SQTIHQWPATLVQPVGSPLSLECTVEGTSNPNLYWYRQAAGRGLQLLFYSVGIGQISSEVPQNLSASRPQDRQFILSSKKLLLSDSGFYLCAWRESGANVLTFGAGSRLTVL.